This TCR beta chain was recorded in a study of blood T cell repertoires in COVID-19. At the level of the study: Sites in the United States, Italy and Spain provided acute and convalescent COVID-19 samples.

Measured with immunoSEQ multiplex PCR; TCRdb has only the in-frame clones, and not every one. The table lists 130,000 or so clones, about 74% of them singletons. Sequenced sample: peripheral blood. The clonotype comes from a human donor in a cohort sampled during active COVID-19.

This chain's CDR3 is CAISIDSQETQYF. CDR3 DNA sequence: TGTGCCATCAGTATAGACTCGCAAGAGACCCAGTACTTC. This chain uses TRBV10-3 with TRBJ2-5; D gene uncertain. Trimming pared 5 bases from V and 2 bases from J, leaving 9 bases between. In germline, CDR1 is ENHRY, CDR2 SYGVKD. CDR3 length equals 13 residues.